These T cell receptor beta chains were read from a single sample in a study of T cells in Graves' hyperthyroidism and ophthalmopathy. TCRdb fed the multiplex PCR reads into MiXCR, producing one record per CDR3 protein. The data contain under 400,000 distinct CDR3 sequences, around 18% of them singletons. The sequencing sample was made of blood. All receptors come from a woman between 35 and 50 years old with Graves' ophthalmopathy. Each CDR3 is given with its conserved first and last residue. A D gene is named only where the DNA matches it firmly. Size is omitted from some rows. Given values are once, few, many or a class for expanded clones.

V	size	D	J	CDR3	DNA
TRBV2	many	TRBD1	TRBJ1-2	CASSPPGQGSYGYTF	TGTGCCAGCAGCCCCCCGGGACAGGGGAGCTATGGCTACACCTTC
TRBV6-2/TRBV6-3	.	.	TRBJ1-2	CASSYAVRYGGYTF	TGTGCCAGCAGTTACGCGGTCCGTTATGGTGGCTACACCTTC
TRBV19	many	.	TRBJ2-5	CATAGRWARTQYF	TGTGCCACCGCGGGACGGTGGGCGAGGACCCAGTACTTC
TRBV30	.	.	TRBJ2-5	CAWSWVGETQYF	TGTGCCTGGAGTTGGGTCGGGGAGACCCAGTACTTC
TRBV6-2/TRBV6-3	.	TRBD1	TRBJ2-7	CASSRTGGDEQYF	TGTGCCAGCAGCCGGACAGGGGGAGACGAGCAGTACTTC
TRBV11-2	many	.	TRBJ2-7	CASSLTIIPYEQYF	TGTGCCAGCAGCCTAACTATCATCCCCTACGAGCAGTACTTC
TRBV27	.	TRBD2	TRBJ2-3	CASSQIAGVATDTQYF	TGTGCCAGCAGTCAAATAGCGGGAGTGGCTACAGATACGCAGTATTTT
TRBV12-3/TRBV12-4	many	.	TRBJ1-1	CASSLGMNTEAFF	TGTGCCAGCAGTTTGGGGATGAACACTGAAGCTTTCTTT
TRBV12-3/TRBV12-4	many	TRBD2	TRBJ2-7	CASSFGTSGSRQYF	TGTGCCAGCAGTTTCGGGACTAGCGGGAGTAGACAGTACTTC
TRBV20-1	many	.	TRBJ2-7	CSATYYEQYF	TGCAGTGCGACATACTACGAGCAGTACTTC
TRBV28	.	TRBD2	TRBJ2-7	CASSGASGPYEQYF	TGTGCCAGCAGTGGGGCTAGCGGACCCTACGAGCAGTACTTC
TRBV4-3	many	TRBD1	TRBJ2-7	CASSQGPLGQGGLYEQYF	TGCGCCAGCAGCCAAGGCCCGCTCGGACAGGGAGGCTTATACGAGCAGTACTTC
TRBV28	many	.	TRBJ2-2	CASSFWPGELFF	TGTGCCAGCAGTTTTTGGCCCGGGGAGCTGTTTTTT
TRBV2	.	TRBD2	TRBJ2-7	CASSEGGEGPYEQYF	TGTGCCAGCAGTGAAGGGGGGGAGGGCCCCTACGAGCAGTACTTC
TRBV7-3	many	.	TRBJ2-6	CASSLIGSGTYPSGANVLTF	TGTGCCAGCAGCTTAATAGGTTCAGGCACATACCCCTCTGGGGCCAACGTCCTGACTTTC
TRBV20-1	many	TRBD2	TRBJ2-7	CSVWDEREAYEQYF	TGCAGTGTGTGGGACGAGCGGGAGGCCTACGAGCAGTACTTC
TRBV20-1	.	.	TRBJ2-7	CSAPAGQFSGYYEQSF	TGCAGTGCCCCGGCGGGGCAGTTCAGCGGTTACTACGAGCAGTCCTTC
TRBV28	few	TRBD1	TRBJ1-1	CASSLPTGTSAEAFF	TGTGCCAGCAGTTTGCCGACAGGGACCTCAGCTGAAGCTTTCTTT
TRBV2	many	.	TRBJ1-6	CASSVRGNSPLHF	TGTGCCAGCAGTGTGAGAGGCAATTCACCCCTCCACTTT
TRBV9	many	TRBD1	TRBJ2-5	CASSVGQGKETQYF	TGTGCCAGCAGCGTAGGACAGGGGAAGGAGACCCAGTACTTC
TRBV2	.	.	TRBJ2-5	CASSELSKTQYF	TGTGCCAGCAGTGAACTATCTAAGACCCAGTACTTC
TRBV2	many	.	TRBJ1-1	CASSEVGSTEAFF	TGTGCCAGCAGTGAAGTCGGAAGCACTGAAGCTTTCTTT
TRBV30	many	TRBD2	TRBJ2-7	CAWSGSGRRGEQYF	TGTGCCTGGAGTGGGAGCGGGAGAAGGGGCGAGCAGTACTTC
TRBV7-3	.	.	TRBJ2-2	CASSTNQGLLTGELFF	TGTGCCAGCAGCACAAACCAGGGCCTACTCACCGGGGAGCTGTTTTTT
TRBV4-2	many	TRBD1	TRBJ1-5	CASSKDWTGGQPQHF	TGTGCCAGCAGCAAAGATTGGACAGGGGGACAGCCCCAGCATTTT
TRBV11-2	.	.	TRBJ2-2	CASSLVRPAGELFF	TGTGCCAGCAGCTTAGTCCGACCGGCCGGGGAGCTGTTTTTT
TRBV13	.	.	TRBJ2-7	CASSMGAPSYEQYF	TGTGCCAGCAGCATGGGGGCCCCCTCCTACGAGCAGTACTTC
TRBV20-1	many	.	TRBJ1-2	CSALSGADGYTF	TGCAGTGCGCTATCAGGGGCGGATGGCTACACCTTC
TRBV30	once	.	TRBJ2-6	CAWSVPPGTGANVLTF	TGTGCCTGGAGTGTTCCCCCCGGGACTGGGGCCAACGTCCTGACTTTC
TRBV2	many	.	TRBJ2-5	CASSAWLVETQYF	TGTGCCAGCAGTGCTTGGCTAGTGGAGACCCAGTACTTC
TRBV29-1	many	.	TRBJ2-7	CSGPGIRSYEQYF	TGCAGCGGGCCAGGGATCCGTTCCTACGAGCAGTACTTC
TRBV7-8	many	.	TRBJ1-5	CASSSRDVLQPQHF	TGTGCCAGCAGCTCCCGAGACGTACTACAGCCCCAGCATTTT
TRBV6-1	many	.	TRBJ2-5	CASYEPGTVGETQYF	TGTGCCAGTTACGAACCGGGGACTGTGGGGGAGACCCAGTACTTC
TRBV27	many	TRBD1	TRBJ2-1	CASSLSGTGAVEQFF	TGTGCCAGCAGTTTATCGGGGACAGGGGCCGTTGAGCAGTTCTTC
TRBV6-2/TRBV6-3	few	TRBD1	TRBJ2-1	CASSYRDRGHDQFF	TGTGCCAGCAGTTACCGGGACAGGGGACATGATCAGTTCTTC
TRBV6-5	many	TRBD2	TRBJ2-7	CASSPPGLASEQYF	TGTGCCAGCAGTCCACCGGGACTAGCATCCGAGCAGTACTTC
TRBV2	many	TRBD2	TRBJ2-2	CASREARLAGVPGELFF	TGTGCCAGCAGAGAAGCCCGACTAGCGGGAGTCCCCGGGGAGCTGTTTTTT
TRBV28	.	.	TRBJ1-2	CATGRTNYGYTF	TGTGCCACCGGCCGAACCAACTATGGCTACACCTTC
TRBV2	.	TRBD2	TRBJ2-1	CASSPISLPGSGRQNEQFF	TGTGCCAGCAGTCCCATCAGCCTTCCCGGTAGCGGGAGGCAAAATGAGCAGTTCTTC
TRBV28	many	.	TRBJ2-7	CASAEILGEQYF	TGTGCCAGTGCAGAGATTCTCGGGGAGCAGTACTTC
TRBV20-1	many	.	TRBJ1-2	CSAERGGGYTF	TGCAGTGCTGAGCGGGGGGGTGGCTACACCTTC
TRBV6-2/TRBV6-3	many	TRBD1	TRBJ2-6	CASSFRGPNSGANVLTF	TGTGCCAGCAGCTTTAGGGGGCCCAACTCTGGGGCCAACGTCCTGACTTTC
TRBV15	many	TRBD1	TRBJ2-7	CATSSNLRGMDEQYF	TGTGCCACCAGCAGTAACCTCAGGGGGATGGACGAGCAGTACTTC
TRBV9	many	.	TRBJ1-1	CASSANPGSDTEAFF	TGTGCCAGCAGCGCCAACCCAGGTTCCGACACTGAAGCTTTCTTT
TRBV24-1	.	TRBD2	TRBJ2-2	CATSDLRSSGPRTGELFF	TGTGCCACCAGTGATTTGCGGTCTAGCGGGCCGAGGACCGGGGAGCTGTTTTTT
TRBV5-1	.	TRBD1	TRBJ1-1	CASSPGQVWTEAFF	TGCGCCAGCAGCCCGGGACAGGTGTGGACTGAAGCTTTCTTT
TRBV5-1	.	.	TRBJ1-3	CASSLSIGTPSSGNTIYF	TGCGCCAGCAGCTTGAGTATCGGGACACCTTCGTCTGGAAACACCATATATTTT
TRBV19	.	TRBD1	TRBJ1-1	CASKARQGSEAFF	TGTGCCAGTAAGGCGAGACAGGGTTCTGAAGCTTTCTTT
TRBV12-3/TRBV12-4	many	.	TRBJ1-2	CASSFQGVYGYTF	TGTGCCAGCAGTTTTCAGGGAGTCTATGGCTACACCTTC
TRBV7-2	many	.	TRBJ2-5	CASSLKRVGETQYF	TGTGCCAGCAGCTTAAAAAGGGTCGGGGAGACCCAGTACTTC
TRBV6-1	.	.	TRBJ1-2	CASLPGRLSYGYTF	TGTGCCAGCCTTCCGGGTAGGCTTAGCTATGGCTACACCTTC
TRBV9	few	.	TRBJ2-2	CASSLDRAYTGELFF	TGTGCCAGCAGCCTAGACAGAGCCTACACCGGGGAGCTGTTTTTT
TRBV24-1	.	.	TRBJ1-2	CATSWGAQGYTF	TGTGCCACCTCTTGGGGGGCGCAAGGCTACACCTTC
TRBV28	many	.	TRBJ2-5	CASRGASETQYF	TGTGCCAGTAGGGGGGCATCAGAGACCCAGTACTTC
TRBV20-1	many	.	TRBJ2-7	CSASSGLAYEQYF	TGCAGTGCTAGTTCGGGTCTCGCCTACGAGCAGTACTTC